Below, 23 T cell receptor beta chains from the same sample are listed, as sequenced in a study of blood T cell repertoires in COVID-19. Assay: immunoSEQ multiplex PCR; the TCRdb copy retains only in-frame clones and omits some. This table holds about 180,000 clones, around 83% found once. The specimen sequenced was peripheral blood. Source of these receptors: a woman aged 65 to 85 with COVID-19, enrolled during active disease.

The rearrangement joins TRBV5-5 to TRBJ2-7, with 10 bases identical to TRBD2. The CDR3 covers 18 residues. The trim removed 0 bases at V and 6 bases at J, leaving 15 bases unmatched. Per germline, CDR1 SGHKS and CDR2 YYEKEE (reference sequence). The CDR3 sequence: CASSLARGTSGNRTEQYF. The DNA for the CDR3 is TGTGCCAGCAGCTTGGCCCGAGGCACTAGCGGGAATCGAACCGAGCAGTACTTC. Full variable domain (rest looked up from reference TRBV5-5 and TRBJ2-7): DAGVTQSPTHLIKTRGQQVTLRCSPISGHKSVSWYQQVLGQGPQFIFQYYEKEERGRGNFPDRFSARQFPNYSSELNVNALLLGDSALYLCASSLARGTSGNRTEQYFGPGTRLTVT.

This clone was observed once. The chain is built from TRBV20-1 and TRBJ1-5; 9 bases fit TRBD1. CDR3 length equals 11 residues. Losses at the gene ends were 6 bases for V and 13 bases for J; bases not matched to a gene: 7. Germline CDR1 DFQATT, CDR2 SNEGSKA (reference sequence). In nucleotides, the CDR3 is TGCAGTGCCGGCGGGGACAGGGCACAGCATTTT. Translation gives CSAGGDRAQHF.

The rearrangement uses TRBV14 and TRBJ2-3, with D possibly TRBD2 on 5 matching bases. The V end lost 0 bases, the J end lost 3 bases, and 19 bases lay between the germline ends. The CDR3 is made up of 18 amino acids. Germline assignment: CDR1 SGHDN and CDR2 FVKESK. CDR3 bases: TGTGCCAGCAGCCAAGAGAAGTGGGAGAGGGTTTTGACAGATACGCAGTATTTT. This gives the protein CASSQEKWERVLTDTQYF.

The chain is built from TRBV7-8 and TRBJ1-1; no reliable D call. V was clipped by 2 bases and J by 3 bases, with 7 bases between them. CDR1 SGHVS and CDR2 FQNEAQ come from the germline V gene. The CDR3 runs to 13 residues. The CDR3 DNA reads TGTGCCAGCAGCTTAACGGGGTACACTGAAGCTTTCTTT. Translating gives CASSLTGYTEAFF.

This clone was seen only once. The chain uses TRBV5-1 and TRBJ2-2, with 8 nucleotides matching TRBD1. V lost 0 bases and J lost 2; bases outside the gene matches: 3. CDR3 length equals 16 residues. The V gene's germline CDR1 is SGHRS and CDR2 YFSETQ. CDR3 bases: TGCGCCAGCAGCTTGGTGGCAGGGGGCAACACCGGGGAGCTGTTTTTT. Translation: CASSLVAGGNTGELFF.

The V and J genes are TRBV6-1 and TRBJ1-5, with a possible D match to TRBD1 (5 bases). Germline CDR1 MNHNS, CDR2 SASEGT. V gave up 2 bases and J gave up 7 bases, with 15 bases separating them. This CDR3 has 15 residues. The CDR3 DNA reads as TGTGCCAGCAGTGAAAACCCGGGGGGTCGACAGCCCCAGCATTTT. Translated: CASSENPGGRQPQHF.

The rearrangement uses TRBV12-3 or TRBV12-4 and TRBJ2-7, with no clear D. The ends were cut back, 4 bases at V and 1 base at J, with 2 bases in the middle. This CDR3 comprises 11 residues. In nucleotides, the CDR3 is TGTGCCAGCAGTTCGTCCTACGAGCAGTACTTC. This encodes CASSSSYEQYF.

The chain links TRBV27 to TRBJ2-7; D is unresolved. The CDR3 is made up of 17 amino acids. V shed 1 base and J shed 5 bases, with 21 bases lying between them. Germline CDR1 MNHEY, CDR2 SMNVEV (reference sequence). The CDR3 spells CASSLWAQDTTRHEQYF. In nucleotides, the CDR3 is TGTGCCAGCAGTTTATGGGCACAAGACACCACCAGACACGAGCAGTACTTC.

This clone turned up a few times. The chain links TRBV7-6 to TRBJ2-1; the D gene is possibly TRBD2 (10 bases). The CDR3 has 18 residues. Per germline, CDR1 SGHVS and CDR2 FNYEAQ. The V and J ends lost 5 bases and 7 bases respectively, with 27 bases between them. The chain's CDR3 is CASSPTGGLASGRNEQFF. DNA of the CDR3: TGTGCCAGCAGCCCGACAGGGGGATTGGCTAGCGGGAGAAATGAGCAGTTCTTC.

This chain links TRBV24-1 with TRBJ2-7; D is perhaps TRBD1 (5 bases). CDR1 and CDR2 (germline): KGHDR, SFDVKD. The CDR3 length is 15 residues. V lost 6 bases, J lost 5 bases, and 19 bases lay in between. Here the CDR3 reads CATSHQGAGSHEQYF. DNA for the CDR3: TGTGCCACCAGTCACCAGGGTGCCGGGTCCCACGAGCAGTACTTC.

CDR3 sequence (DNA): TGCGCCAGCAGCTTGGGAGGACAGCAGTCCTACGAGCAGTACTTC. It is translated as CASSLGGQQSYEQYF. The rearrangement links TRBV5-1 to TRBJ2-7; TRBD1 might be the D (6 bases). Per the germline V gene, CDR1 is SGHRS and CDR2 is YFSETQ. This CDR3 spans 15 amino acids. V lost 0 bases, J lost 1 base, and 11 bases lay in between.

The rearrangement uses TRBV18 and TRBJ1-1; TRBD1 aligns across 9 bases. This CDR3 is 15 amino acids long. Germline values: CDR1 KGHSH, CDR2 LQKENI. Germline trimming cut 0 bases from V and 3 bases from J; bases unmatched to any gene: 2. CDR3 protein: CASSPPGTGYTEAFF. CDR3 sequence (DNA): TGTGCCAGCTCACCACCCGGGACAGGGTACACTGAAGCTTTCTTT.

The chain couples TRBV18 to TRBJ2-1, with D possibly matching TRBD2 (6 bases). The germline gives CDR1 KGHSH, CDR2 LQKENI. This CDR3 comprises 16 residues. Trimming took off 3 bases at V and 0 bases at J, with 12 bases between the two ends. CDR3 region: CASSPPSGRSYNEQFF. The CDR3 DNA is TGTGCCAGCTCACCCCCGAGCGGGCGCTCCTACAATGAGCAGTTCTTC.

This clone was seen a few times. This chain joins TRBV7-9 and TRBJ2-1; the match to TRBD2 covers 10 bases. Germline values: CDR1 SEHNR, CDR2 FQNEAQ (reference sequence). V trimming: 4 bases; J trimming: 5 bases; junction bases outside the gene matches: 8. The CDR3 extends over 16 amino acids. The CDR3 DNA is TGTGCCAGCAGCTCCCTGGGACTAGCGAGTGACAATGAGCAGTTCTTC. Encoded protein: CASSSLGLASDNEQFF.

The chain is built from TRBV12-5 and TRBJ2-4, with D uncertain. Germline CDR1 LGHNT, CDR2 FRNRAP. This CDR3 region has 13 residues. The V gene lost 6 bases and the J gene lost 5 bases, with 11 bases spanning the gap. CDR3 protein: CASGDSNENIQYF. The CDR3 DNA reads TGTGCTAGTGGCGACTCCAACGAAAACATTCAGTACTTC.

The CDR3 reads CASSLTLGNQPQHF. The CDR3 region has the DNA TGTGCCAGCAGCTTAACTCTTGGCAATCAGCCCCAGCATTTT. The genes are TRBV7-2 and TRBJ1-5; no clear D. Trimming stripped 2 bases from V and 2 bases from J, with 7 bases between. This CDR3 comprises 14 residues. Looked up from germline, CDR1 is SGHTA and CDR2 is FQGNSA.

This chain joins TRBV10-3 and TRBJ1-4; the match to TRBD1 covers 8 bases. This CDR3 region has 16 residues. V lost 2 bases to trimming and J lost 6 bases; unmatched junction nucleotides: 8. Germline V gene data show CDR1 as ENHRY and CDR2 as SYGVKD. This chain's CDR3 is CAISEQTGAEDEKLFF. In DNA, the CDR3 is TGTGCCATCAGTGAGCAGACAGGGGCGGAAGATGAAAAACTGTTTTTT.

The genes are TRBV10-3 and TRBJ2-7; 9 bases agree with TRBD1. Germline values: CDR1 ENHRY, CDR2 SYGVKD. The trim removed 2 bases at V and 2 bases at J, leaving 4 bases unmatched. The CDR3 has 15 residues. CDR3 DNA sequence: TGTGCCATCAGTGAGGGGGGGACAGGGCCCTACGAGCAGTACTTC. As protein: CAISEGGTGPYEQYF.

V gene TRBV11-2 combines with J gene TRBJ1-2, with a tentative D call TRBD1 (5 bases). This CDR3 region has 11 residues. Per germline, CDR1 SGHAT and CDR2 FQNNGV. Trimming shortened V by 4 bases and J by 7 bases, and 7 bases separated the two germline ends. CDR3 sequence reads: CASSSGIGYTF. The CDR3 nucleotides are TGTGCCAGCAGCTCAGGGATTGGCTACACCTTC.

The chain joins TRBV24-1 to TRBJ2-1, with D perhaps matching TRBD1 (5 bases). CDR1 and CDR2 from the germline V gene are KGHDR and SFDVKD. There are 16 residues in the CDR3. Trimming pared 1 base from V and 5 bases from J, leaving 14 bases between. The CDR3 loop is CATSDLGWQGDNEQFF. In DNA, the CDR3 is TGTGCCACCAGTGATTTAGGATGGCAGGGTGACAATGAGCAGTTCTTC.

The chain uses TRBV29-1 and TRBJ2-3, with D unclear. V lost 1 base and J 0 bases, leaving 2 bases between the germline ends. Germline V gene data show CDR1 as SQVTM and CDR2 as ANQGSEA. The CDR3 spans 12 residues. As DNA, the CDR3 is TGCAGCGTTGAAGCTAGCACAGATACGCAGTATTTT. The encoded protein is CSVEASTDTQYF.

A note on this clone: This specimen includes other DNA sequences encoding the same CDR3. V usage is TRBV28 and J usage is TRBJ1-2; D ambiguous. Trimming pared 1 base from V and 4 bases from J, leaving 7 bases between. The CDR3 has 13 residues. Germline CDR1 reads MDHEN; CDR2 reads SYDVKM. CDR3 DNA sequence: TGTGCCAGCAGTTTATTCGGCGGCTATGGCTACACCTTC. Encoded protein: CASSLFGGYGYTF.

The rearrangement joins TRBV28 to TRBJ2-3, with 10 positions matching TRBD2. This CDR3 comprises 17 residues. Trimming cost V 10 bases and J 5 bases; bases outside gene matches: 18. Germline V gene sequence: CDR1 MDHEN, CDR2 SYDVKM. CDR3 nucleotides: TGTGCCACCCGGCTACTAGCGGGAACTGGAGCTATAGATACGCAGTATTTT. It specifies CATRLLAGTGAIDTQYF.